This T cell receptor beta chain is from a study of blood T cells in healthy people across ages. Study observations and caveats: Higher naive T cell percentage went strongly together with higher TCR beta diversity. Researchers judged that diversity estimates from one million T cells fell short of true values.

This clonotype showed up just a few times. Its specificity is unknown. Primers used in a second PCR of roughly 7 to 12 cycles were a sample-barcoded 5' primer and a J-beta primer mix. Each cDNA molecule carried a tag from a template-switch adaptor that contained 12 random nucleotides. TCRdb analysed the 5' RACE reads with MiXCR anew, one entry per CDR3 protein. Of roughly 1,700,000 distinct CDR3 sequences detected, roughly 27% appear once; the ten largest clones hold over 7%. This TCR was sampled from a woman aged 25 to 39 in good health. What was sequenced was blood.

The CDR3 loop reads CASSPQLGDEQYF. CDR3 DNA sequence: TGTGCCAGCAGCCCCCAGCTTGGGGACGAGCAGTACTTC. This chain joins TRBV7-6 and TRBJ2-7; D gene ambiguous. The V gene lost 5 bases and the J gene lost 5 bases, with 13 bases spanning the gap. This CDR3 contains 13 residues. Germline V gene sequence: CDR1 SGHVS, CDR2 FNYEAQ. Looking up the rest from reference TRBV7-6 and TRBJ2-7 gives the full variable domain: GAGVSQSPRYKVTKRGQDVALRCDPISGHVSLYWYRQALGQGPEFLTYFNYEAQQDKSGLPNDRFSAERPEGSISTLTIQRTEQRDSAMYRCASSPQLGDEQYFGPGTRLTVT.